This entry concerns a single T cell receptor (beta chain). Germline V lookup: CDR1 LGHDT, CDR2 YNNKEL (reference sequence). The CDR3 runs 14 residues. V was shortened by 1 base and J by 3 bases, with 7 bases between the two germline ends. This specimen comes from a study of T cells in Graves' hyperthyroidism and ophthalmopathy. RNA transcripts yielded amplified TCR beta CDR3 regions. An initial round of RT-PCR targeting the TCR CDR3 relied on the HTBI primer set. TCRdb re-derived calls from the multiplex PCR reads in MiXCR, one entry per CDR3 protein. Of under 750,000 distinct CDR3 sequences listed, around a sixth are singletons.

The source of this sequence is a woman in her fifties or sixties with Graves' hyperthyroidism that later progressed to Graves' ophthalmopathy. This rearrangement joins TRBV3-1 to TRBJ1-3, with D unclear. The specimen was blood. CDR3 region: CASSQVSRGNTIYF. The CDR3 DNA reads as TGTGCCAGCAGCCAAGTTAGTCGTGGAAACACCATATATTTT.